Listed here is a single TCR beta chain. Germline V CDR1 and CDR2: MDHEN, SYDVKM. V lost 1 base to trimming and J lost 6 bases; unmatched junction nucleotides: 9. The CDR3 is 17 amino acids. This sample stems from a study of blood T cell repertoires in COVID-19. Sequencing used immunoSEQ multiplex PCR; TCRdb keeps in-frame clones, though not all of them. The top ten clones hold roughly a tenth of a sample with about 300,000 clones, roughly four fifths of them seen once. What was sequenced was peripheral blood. The clonotype was recovered from a woman aged 45-65 years who had recovered from COVID-19. The chain employs TRBV28 and TRBJ1-5; 10 nucleotides align to TRBD1. The DNA for the CDR3 is TGTGCCAGCAGTTTATACGACAGGGGGCGATTTGTTCAGCCCCAGCATTTT. This sequence encodes CASSLYDRGRFVQPQHF. The entire variable domain, with the rest obtained from reference TRBV28 and TRBJ1-5, is as follows: DVKVTQSSRYLVKRTGEKVFLECVQDMDHENMFWYRQDPGLGLRLIYFSYDVKMKEKGDIPEGYSVSREKKERFSLILESASTNQTSMYLCASSLYDRGRFVQPQHFGDGTRLSIL.